The clone carrying this T cell receptor (beta chain) appeared once. The data stem from a study of cytomegalovirus exposure and HLA in healthy donors. 60 Vbeta and 13 Jbeta primers were used in PCR. Profiling relied on immunoSEQ multiplex PCR, and the TCRdb table lists in-frame clones only, not all of them. The data show about 170,000 clones, approximately 82% seen once. This receptor was obtained from a male donor in good health and CMV-seronegative. The specimen sequenced was PBMCs.

The CDR3 DNA is TGTGCCAGCAGTTTAACCCTAGACGGCTACACCTTC. It yields the protein CASSLTLDGYTF. The chain is built from TRBV28 and TRBJ1-2; D gene ambiguous. Trimming cost V 2 bases and J 8 bases, with 9 bases left between them. This CDR3 has 12 amino acids. Germline CDR1 reads MDHEN; CDR2 reads SYDVKM.